The present T cell receptor (beta chain) was sequenced within a study of shared clonotypes between healthy human individuals (dated by TCRdb to about 2020). Regarding the study in general: A few men and a couple of women, aged 18 to 49 years, made up the cohort. To increase sequencing depth and limit assay-specific biases, different laboratories used diverse techniques to prepare libraries and sequence TCR repertoires. To estimate repertoire size and how much clonotype sharing occurs between individuals, the study deeply sequenced the blood TCR repertoires of a handful of healthy adults. Per donor, leukapheresis produced somewhere between about 0.85 and 10 billion PBMCs. For each donor, CD4 naive and CD4 memory were each run on three plates, CD8 naive on two plates, and CD8 memory on one plate.

General findings and caveats noted by the study authors: Rarefaction of sorted-subset datasets indicated incomplete sequencing despite the large sequencing depth. Based on pairwise subsampling, the degree of clonotype sharing among donors was expected to be affected by sequencing depth. Sampling was restricted to blood, and TCR repertoires in tissues likely differ from the TCR repertoires found in blood. Because the study included only a small number of donors, the genetic and exposure-history diversity represented was limited. Across a few donors, around 5% of naive CD4, roughly 3.5% of naive CD8, about 2.3% of memory CD4, and approximately 0.4% of memory CD8 clonotypes were shared. Compared with non-shared clonotypes, the clonotypes found in all four sorted-subset donors had higher generation probabilities. Naive subsets generally had larger estimated clonotype richness than memory subsets did.

Using the deep immunoSEQ assay, TCR CDR3 regions were amplified from genomic DNA by multiplex PCR. Extracted genomic DNA from each cell subset was distributed evenly across all wells of several immunoSEQ 96-well plates, and each plate was treated as a replicate. For sorted subsets, each replicate PCR was loaded with around 200 ng genomic DNA, equivalent to 30,000 to 35,000 T cell genomes. Purified libraries were quantified with a Qubit 3.0 fluorometer, sized on a Bioanalyzer 2100, and re-quantified with the KAPA Library Quantification kit. Every immunoSEQ 96-well plate was sequenced on a separate single-read 150-cycle Illumina NextSeq 550 flow cell. Per the original workflow: Because the immunoSEQ output held only junctional sequences and lacked quality scores, the filtering could not match the filtering applied to full-length reads. Sequences were annotated with PyIR, a Python wrapper for IgBLAST v1.9, and V/J genes and CDR3 were assigned using IMGT germline references. Any read was removed if the V/J assignment was weak (E-value above 1e-6), the CDR3 was missing, or the read contained stop codons, out-of-frame junctions, or ambiguous translated residues. A V3J clonotype was defined by an identical inferred V gene, J gene, and CDR3 amino acid sequence. To compute the percentage overlap between repertoires, the number of shared unique clonotypes was divided by the size of the smaller repertoire. RTK rarefaction, the Chao1 estimator, and Recon v2.1 estimates of unobserved clonotypes were used to assess repertoire richness. OLGA was used to compute generation probabilities for all TCRbeta clonotypes that the gDNA method yielded from a handful of donors. TCRdb carries this immuneACCESS record with in-frame sequences only. Its versions omit some clonotypes, under half of them owing to an unresolved V gene in the studies checked, with the rest unexplained. Clone size and V and J calls were adopted from that table, with D and trimming inferred from the DNA. Here the sample has 2 million to 2.5 million clones; roughly 95% occur a single time. The ten largest clones represent around 0.13% of the sample.

CDR1 and CDR2, looked up from the germline V gene, are ENHRY and SYGVKD. Counted from cysteine to phenylalanine, this CDR3 has 13 amino acids. Only the CDR3 part of the read is kept: 39 bases, read in frame from the first base. At the junction V is shortened by 5 bases and J by 2 bases, with 10 bases in between. Healthy HIV-negative adults with no recently reported acute infections or vaccinations were included as donors. All donors were Caucasian adults living in Nashville, Tennessee, USA. CD4+ T cells were enriched through magnetic negative selection, after which naive cells were positively selected on CD45RA and the remaining negative fraction served as the memory subset. Blood was obtained by leukapheresis, after which PBMCs were separated by Ficoll-Histopaque density gradient centrifugation and cryopreserved in liquid nitrogen vapor phase. Analytical flow cytometry was used to check the purity and quantity of each magnetically sorted T cell population. From each sorted fraction, genomic DNA was isolated and quantified by UV absorbance on a Nanodrop 2000c.

In regard to this clone: What this receptor recognizes is not known. Base qualities were left out, and no much larger clone turns up one base away.

This receptor chain uses TRBV10-3 and TRBJ2-7; there is no confident call for the D gene. This receptor was identified in a man aged 18 to 30 in good health. Material: naive CD4+ T cells sorted from blood. The cell subset or site label of this sample denotes: CD45RA+ positively selected. The bases are TGTGCCATCAGTCAAGCTATGACCTACGAGCAGTACTTC. Protein translation: CAISQAMTYEQYF.